A selection of T cell receptor beta chains follows, all from one sample in a study of cytomegalovirus exposure and HLA in healthy donors. Assay used: immunoSEQ multiplex PCR; TCRdb lists only in-frame clones, some missing. The repertoire holds under 150,000 clones, with approximately 82% as singletons. Sample: PBMCs. These receptors all come from a boy under 10 years old in good health and CMV-seronegative. CDR3s include the opening cysteine and the closing phenylalanine or tryptophan. The order of the fields is CDR3 protein, CDR3 DNA, clone size, J gene, D gene, V gene, CDR3 length. The D gene is left open where the match is weak. A clone size is listed for some rows: how often the clone was seen (once, few, many), or a class if it is expanded.

CDR3: CAWTPGVGGNSPLHF
DNA: TGTGCCTGGACACCGGGGGTCGGGGGGAATTCACCCCTCCACTTT
size: -
J: TRBJ1-6
D: -
V: TRBV30
length: 15

CDR3: CASSIDEAGRRHEQYF
DNA: TGTGCCAGTAGTATAGATGAGGCGGGCAGGCGCCACGAGCAGTACTTC
size: -
J: TRBJ2-7
D: -
V: TRBV19
length: 16

CDR3: CASATGNSNQPQHF
DNA: TGTGCCAGCGCGACAGGGAATAGCAATCAGCCCCAGCATTTT
size: -
J: TRBJ1-5
D: TRBD1
V: TRBV27
length: 14

CDR3: CASSGSFYGYTF
DNA: TGTGCCAGCAGTGGGAGCTTCTATGGCTACACCTTC
size: -
J: TRBJ1-2
D: -
V: TRBV6-5
length: 12

CDR3: CASSFRDRAPGGFGEQYF
DNA: TGTGCCAGTAGTTTCCGGGACAGGGCCCCTGGGGGGTTCGGCGAGCAGTACTTC
size: once
J: TRBJ2-7
D: TRBD1
V: TRBV19
length: 18

CDR3: CASSIQTGLAGNTGELFF
DNA: TGTGCCAGCAGCATACAAACCGGACTAGCGGGAAACACCGGGGAGCTGTTTTTT
size: -
J: TRBJ2-2
D: TRBD2
V: TRBV7-2
length: 18

CDR3: CASRRLTGPGETQYF
DNA: TGTGCCAGCAGAAGGTTGACGGGCCCGGGGGAGACCCAGTACTTC
size: -
J: TRBJ2-5
D: -
V: TRBV14
length: 15

CDR3: CATSTGSVPGYTF
DNA: TGTGCCACCAGCACAGGCTCCGTACCTGGCTACACCTTC
size: -
J: TRBJ1-2
D: -
V: TRBV15
length: 13

CDR3: CASSLEAIGGELFF
DNA: TGTGCCAGCAGCTTGGAAGCGATAGGCGGGGAGCTGTTTTTT
size: -
J: TRBJ2-2
D: -
V: TRBV5-4
length: 14

CDR3: CASYPNTGVGTEAFF
DNA: TGTGCCAGCTACCCAAATACAGGGGTAGGCACTGAAGCTTTCTTT
size: -
J: TRBJ1-1
D: TRBD1
V: TRBV7-6
length: 15

CDR3: CASRPDILRGYTF
DNA: TGTGCCAGCAGGCCGGACATCCTTCGGGGCTACACCTTC
size: -
J: TRBJ1-2
D: -
V: TRBV28
length: 13

CDR3: CASSYRDNDYTF
DNA: TGTGCCAGCAGTTACAGGGACAACGACTACACCTTC
size: once
J: TRBJ1-2
D: -
V: TRBV6-5
length: 12

CDR3: CAITATGKDTEAFF
DNA: TGTGCCATCACCGCGACAGGGAAGGACACTGAAGCTTTCTTT
size: -
J: TRBJ1-1
D: TRBD1
V: TRBV10-3
length: 14

CDR3: CASKTGTGNTEAFF
DNA: TGTGCCAGCAAAACTGGGACAGGGAACACTGAAGCTTTCTTT
size: -
J: TRBJ1-1
D: TRBD1
V: TRBV6-5
length: 14

CDR3: CASSQGVDKAANYGYTF
DNA: TGCGCCAGCAGCCAAGGGGTGGACAAGGCAGCTAACTATGGCTACACCTTC
size: -
J: TRBJ1-2
D: -
V: TRBV4-1
length: 17

CDR3: CASSSKGRGEETQYF
DNA: TGTGCCAGCAGCTCCAAGGGGAGGGGGGAAGAGACCCAGTACTTC
size: -
J: TRBJ2-5
D: -
V: TRBV7-9
length: 15

CDR3: CASSQGANYGYTF
DNA: TGTGCCAGCAGCCAAGGAGCTAACTATGGCTACACCTTC
size: -
J: TRBJ1-2
D: -
V: TRBV4-2
length: 13

CDR3: CASSTRTGNTEAFF
DNA: TGCGCCAGCAGCACGCGAACAGGGAACACTGAAGCTTTCTTT
size: once
J: TRBJ1-1
D: -
V: TRBV4-1
length: 14